This T cell receptor beta chain was recovered during a study of blood T cell repertoires in COVID-19. Study information: Samples taken during acute and convalescent COVID-19 were collected in the United States, Italy and Spain.

Source study methods: Using reference gene primer amplification, nucleated cell counts were estimated. Libraries were prepared by immunoSEQ multiplex PCR; TCRdb keeps only in-frame clonotypes and omits some of them. For V, J and clone size, that table is used; D and trimming come from the DNA. The table shows under 95,000 clones, with about 85% occurring only once. The CDR3 length is 13 residues. V lost 8 bases to trimming and J lost 1 base, with 11 bases between them. The V gene is TRBV12-3 or TRBV12-4, the J gene TRBJ1-1, with D unclear. This TCR was sampled from a woman in her seventies with acute or convalescent COVID-19. The specimen sequenced was peripheral blood. DNA for the CDR3: TGTGCCAGCTCTGATGCGGGGAACACTGAAGCTTTCTTT. Translation: CASSDAGNTEAFF.